The clone carrying this TCR beta chain was counted at least ten times. No antigen is known for it. The sample belongs to a study of CD8 T cells in ankylosing spondylitis. Study outcomes and limitations: Blood from ankylosing spondylitis patients appeared to carry a characteristic roughly eight-variant TCR beta motif. Disease-associated clones were CD8+ and fairly uncommon in peripheral blood.

This CDR3 is built from 13 residues. V was clipped by 1 base and J by 3 bases; unmatched bases: 3. Germline values: CDR1 DFQATT, CDR2 SNEGSKA (reference sequence). TCRdb reanalysed the 5' RACE reads using MiXCR and keeps one entry per CDR3 protein. The table has 250,000 to 350,000 distinct CDR3 sequences, around 20% seen once; the top ten hold 3.5%. This clonotype originated in a female donor with ankylosing spondylitis or in good health (not recorded which). The genes are TRBV20-1 and TRBJ2-7; 7 nucleotides line up with TRBD1. Sequenced material: blood, either unsorted or a sorted T cell fraction (not recorded which). Written as DNA, the CDR3 is TGCAGTGCTAGAGTACAGGGGAACTACGAGCAGTACTTC. The encoded protein is CSARVQGNYEQYF.